This record covers a single TCR beta chain. Antigen unknown. V lost 0 bases, J lost 8 bases, and 10 bases lay in between. Germline V gives CDR1 MNHEY, CDR2 SVGAGI. The CDR3 spans 13 residues. The source of the sample is a study of cytomegalovirus exposure and HLA in healthy donors. Notes on the study in general: Sequencing had likely introduced a cluster of highly shared sequence variants as an artifact. On later analysis, the bulk of CMV-associated TCR beta chains appeared to be HLA-restricted.

The PCR contained 60 Vbeta and 13 Jbeta primers. Produced via immunoSEQ multiplex PCR; TCRdb's table is partial and in-frame only. The sample lists about 120,000 clones, approximately 80% seen once, with around 4.2% in the top ten. Input material: PBMCs. This TCR came from a woman between 25 and 40 years old in good health and CMV-seronegative. The chain has TRBV6-5 and TRBJ1-1, with no clear D. CDR3 nucleotides: TGTGCCAGCAGTTACTCGAGAGGGAAGGAAGCTTTCTTT. The encoded protein is CASSYSRGKEAFF.